This T cell receptor (beta chain) appears in the sequencing data of a study of blood T cell repertoires in COVID-19. All enrollees were roughly 18 to 89 years old and from roughly 22 US areas. In the original workflow: Reference gene primers were amplified, and this amplification served to estimate nucleated cell counts. This table comes from immunoSEQ multiplex PCR, and its TCRdb copy is limited to in-frame clones, with some not included. The V and J calls and the clone size are those of that table, but D and trimming were determined from the DNA. This sample has approximately 260,000 clones; around nine tenths occur once, and the top ten carry approximately 1.9%. With 7 bases removed from V and 4 bases from J, the gap between germline ends came to 17 bases. The germline CDR1 and CDR2 sequences are MNHNY and SVGAGI (reference sequence). The CDR3 is 15 amino acids.

The rearrangement links TRBV6-6 to TRBJ1-3; TRBD1 might be the D (6 bases). This TCR came from a woman in her late teens or twenties who had recovered from COVID-19. Material for sequencing was PBMCs or T cells enriched from blood (not recorded which). The CDR3, as DNA: TGTGCCAGCACTACGGACAGTTTCGTAGGAAACACCATATATTTT. It specifies CASTTDSFVGNTIYF.